This T cell receptor (beta chain) was captured by sequencing in a study of blood T cell repertoires in COVID-19. Study background: The cDNA or gDNA used as material had been derived from T cells, B-cell-depleted T cells, or PBMCs.

TCRdb keeps only in-frame clones here, not all; method: immunoSEQ multiplex PCR. The data contain around 170,000 clones, 89% of them singletons. The CDR3 covers 16 residues. CDR1 and CDR2 from the germline V gene are SNHLY and FYNNEI. Trimming stripped 6 bases from V and 4 bases from J, with 21 bases between. Sequencing used peripheral blood. The chain combines TRBV2 with TRBJ1-2, with D possibly matching TRBD1 (5 bases). The origin of this receptor is a man aged 18-30 years who had recovered from COVID-19. CDR3 region: CASRSGGGTVSYGYTF. In DNA form, the CDR3 reads TGTGCCAGCAGGAGTGGCGGAGGGACTGTCTCCTATGGCTACACCTTC. The whole variable domain, filled in from reference TRBV2 and TRBJ1-2, reads EPEVTQTPSHQVTQMGQEVILRCVPISNHLYFYWYRQILGQKVEFLVSFYNNEISEKSEIFDDQFSVERPDGSNFTLKIRSTKLEDSAMYFCASRSGGGTVSYGYTFGSGTRLTVV.